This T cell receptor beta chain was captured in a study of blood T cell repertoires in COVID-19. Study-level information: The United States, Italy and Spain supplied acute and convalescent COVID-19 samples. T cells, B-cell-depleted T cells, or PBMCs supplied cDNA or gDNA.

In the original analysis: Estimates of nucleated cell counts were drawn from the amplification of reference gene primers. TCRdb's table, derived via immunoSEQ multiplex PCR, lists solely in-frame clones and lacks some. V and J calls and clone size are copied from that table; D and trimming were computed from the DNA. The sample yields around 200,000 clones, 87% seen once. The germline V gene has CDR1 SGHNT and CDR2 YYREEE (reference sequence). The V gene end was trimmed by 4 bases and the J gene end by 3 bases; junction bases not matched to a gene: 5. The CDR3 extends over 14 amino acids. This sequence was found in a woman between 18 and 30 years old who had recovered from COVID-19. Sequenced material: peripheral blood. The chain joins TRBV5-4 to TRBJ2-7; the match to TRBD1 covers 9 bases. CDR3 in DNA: TGTGCCAGCAGCCCGGGACAGGGATACTACGAGCAGTACTTC. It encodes CASSPGQGYYEQYF.